Listed here are 5 T cell receptor beta chains from one sample, sequenced in a study of Graves' ophthalmopathy and Graves' hyperthyroidism. RNA transcripts yielded amplified TCR beta CDR3 regions. The first round was an RT-PCR with HTBI primers, and the second round was a multiplex PCR. TCRdb ran MiXCR on the multiplex PCR reads and lists one entry per CDR3 protein. The repertoire holds about 740,000 distinct CDR3 sequences, with 40% as singletons. Sequences were obtained from peripheral blood. The receptors stem from an adult man with Graves' ophthalmopathy.

The chain uses TRBV7-9 and TRBJ2-5; TRBD2 agrees at 13 bases. V lost 2 bases, J lost 4 bases, and 4 bases stayed unmatched. The CDR3 extends over 16 amino acids. Germline V gene sequence: CDR1 SEHNR, CDR2 FQNEAQ (reference sequence). The CDR3 region is CASSLWTSGRLETQYF. In DNA form, the CDR3 reads TGTGCCAGCAGCTTATGGACTAGCGGGAGATTAGAGACCCAGTACTTC.

Only a few counts were recorded for this clonotype. This chain connects TRBV12-3 or TRBV12-4 to TRBJ2-5, with 16 bases fitting TRBD2. V shed 7 bases and J 5 bases; nucleotides not matched to a gene: 7. The CDR3 is made up of 16 amino acids. CDR3 residues: CASTNGGLAGGETQYF. CDR3 sequence (DNA): TGTGCCAGCACTAACGGGGGACTAGCGGGAGGGGAGACCCAGTACTTC.

This clonotype was counted a few times. V gene TRBV20-1 combines with J gene TRBJ1-4; tentatively, D is TRBD1 (6 bases). This CDR3 has 13 residues. Between the trimmed V and J ends, which lost 5 bases and 5 bases, there was a span of 12 bases. Germline V gene sequence: CDR1 DFQATT, CDR2 SNEGSKA (reference sequence). CDR3 protein: CSAARDNNEKLFF. The DNA for the CDR3 is TGCAGTGCTGCACGGGACAACAATGAAAAACTGTTTTTT.

The sample holds a few counts of this clonotype. The rearrangement joins TRBV20-1 to TRBJ2-7, with D possibly being TRBD2 (5 bases). Germline CDR1 and CDR2: DFQATT and SNEGSKA (reference sequence). The CDR3 is 13 residues long. V lost 0 bases and J lost 0, with 6 bases in between. The CDR3 region has the DNA TGCAGTGCTAGAGACGGGGTCTCCTACGAGCAGTACTTC. This translates into CSARDGVSYEQYF.

This clonotype was found many times. CDR3 in amino acids: CASSLWNADGYTF. The CDR3 DNA follows: TGTGCCAGCAGCTTATGGAATGCGGATGGCTACACCTTC. The rearrangement uses TRBV7-9 and TRBJ1-2; D gene uncertain. Germline V lookup: CDR1 SEHNR, CDR2 FQNEAQ (reference sequence). The length of the CDR3 is 13 residues. The V and J ends lost 2 bases and 6 bases respectively, with 10 bases between them.